This T cell receptor (beta chain) derives from a study of T cells in Graves' hyperthyroidism and ophthalmopathy. Study details: Specimen type is peripheral blood, collected at initial diagnosis prior to any treatment. Study-wide results and limits: Blood also contained most expanded thyroid clonotypes above 0.001. The model's output predicted ophthalmopathy at a median of approximately 6.5 months prior to onset. Ophthalmopathy was separated from stable hyperthyroidism by a 13 V-J model.

This clonotype was detected only a few times. Its antigen is currently unknown. From RNA transcripts, TCR beta CDR3 regions were amplified. With the HTBI primer set, the TCR CDR3 went through a first round of RT-PCR. MiXCR was run by TCRdb on the multiplex PCR reads, yielding one entry per CDR3 protein. The table includes a few hundred thousand distinct CDR3 sequences, approximately 13% detected once. The sequenced sample was blood. The clonotype comes from a woman aged 25 to 39 with Graves' hyperthyroidism that later progressed to Graves' ophthalmopathy.

The CDR3 DNA follows: TGCGCCAGCAAAGGATCAGGGAACTACAATGAGCAGTTCTTC. It yields the protein CASKGSGNYNEQFF. V gene TRBV5-1 combines with J gene TRBJ2-1; possible D gene TRBD1, 5 bases. The CDR3 is 14 amino acids. The V gene's germline CDR1 is SGHRS and CDR2 YFSETQ. Trimming pared 6 bases from V and 3 bases from J, leaving 13 bases between. The full variable domain, its missing parts supplied by reference TRBV5-1 and TRBJ2-1, is KAGVTQTPRYLIKTRGQQVTLSCSPISGHRSVSWYQQTPGQGLQFLFEYFSETQRNKGNFPGRFSGRQFSNSRSEMNVSTLELGDSALYLCASKGSGNYNEQFFGPGTRLTVL.